The 30 T cell receptor beta chains presented below share a single source sample, sequenced in a study of cytomegalovirus exposure and HLA in healthy donors. With 60 Vbeta and 13 Jbeta primers, the PCR was carried out. This table comes from immunoSEQ multiplex PCR, and its TCRdb copy is limited to in-frame clones, with some not included. This table has just over 150,000 clones, 86% appearing once. Sample: PBMCs. The source of these receptors is a woman aged 18-30 years in good health and CMV-seronegative.

This chain links TRBV19 with TRBJ2-3; D is unresolved. Trimming removed 4 bases from V and 4 bases from J, with 6 bases in between. The CDR3 length is 12 residues. Germline-derived CDR1 and CDR2 are LNHDA and SQIVND (reference sequence). The CDR3 DNA reads TGTGCCAGTAGTAGCGTTCCAGATACGCAGTATTTT. It translates to CASSSVPDTQYF.

The rearrangement links TRBV7-9 to TRBJ2-5, with no clear D. The J call may be incorrect, as the DNA end agrees better with TRBJ2-7. This CDR3 spans 17 amino acids. Per the germline V gene, CDR1 is SEHNR and CDR2 is FQNEAQ (reference sequence). The CDR3: CASSFSLPQPFSYEQYF. The CDR3 DNA reads as TGTGCCAGCAGCTTTTCGCTCCCCCAACCTTTCTCCTACGAGCAGTACTTC.

The V and J genes are TRBV5-1 and TRBJ1-1, with D hard to call. V was clipped by 1 base and J by 5 bases, with 6 bases between them. Per the germline V gene, CDR1 is SGHRS and CDR2 is YFSETQ. The CDR3 consists of 12 residues. Here the CDR3 reads CASSLTGTEAFF. CDR3 DNA: TGCGCCAGCAGCTTGACGGGGACTGAAGCTTTCTTT.

V and J are TRBV2 and TRBJ1-5; D may be TRBD1 (6 bases). CDR3 length: 15 residues. Trimming cost V 2 bases and J 2 bases, with 10 bases left between them. The V gene's germline CDR1 is SNHLY and CDR2 FYNNEI. The CDR3: CASSERGYGNQPQHF. The CDR3 nucleotides are TGTGCCAGCAGTGAAAGGGGGTACGGCAATCAGCCCCAGCATTTT.

This chain uses TRBV28 with TRBJ2-7; the D gene is possibly TRBD1 (5 bases). Germline CDR1 reads MDHEN; CDR2 reads SYDVKM. V was shortened by 5 bases and J by 2 bases, with 13 bases between the two germline ends. The CDR3 extends over 14 amino acids. DNA for the CDR3: TGTGCCAGCAGTCCAAGGGCAGGGACCTACGAGCAGTACTTC. It yields the protein CASSPRAGTYEQYF. The whole variable domain, remainder taken from reference TRBV28 and TRBJ2-7, is DVKVTQSSRYLVKRTGEKVFLECVQDMDHENMFWYRQDPGLGLRLIYFSYDVKMKEKGDIPEGYSVSREKKERFSLILESASTNQTSMYLCASSPRAGTYEQYFGPGTRLTVT.

Only a few counts were recorded for this clone. J is TRBJ2-1 and V is TRBV2, with 13 nucleotides matching TRBD2. With 8 bases clipped from V and 8 bases from J, the junction kept 9 bases outside the gene matches. CDR1 is SNHLY, CDR2 FYNNEI, per germline. This CDR3 comprises 15 residues. The CDR3 DNA reads as TGTGCCAGCGGGTGGACTAGCGGGAGTAGTGATGAGCAGTTCTTC. This codes for CASGWTSGSSDEQFF.

The chain carries TRBV6-1 and TRBJ2-3, with D possibly TRBD2 on 7 matching bases. The CDR3 covers 16 residues. Germline CDR1 reads MNHNS; CDR2 reads SASEGT. Trimming stripped 0 bases from V and 2 bases from J, with 12 bases between. CDR3: CASSEARGGHTDTQYF. CDR3 DNA sequence: TGTGCCAGCAGTGAAGCGAGGGGGGGACACACAGATACGCAGTATTTT.

This chain links TRBV5-4 with TRBJ1-1; TRBD1 is a possible D gene (5 bases). V was clipped by 4 bases and J by 1 base, with 11 bases between them. CDR3 size: 14 residues. Germline assignment: CDR1 SGHNT and CDR2 YYREEE (reference sequence). For the CDR3, the DNA is TGTGCCAGCAGCGAATTTACAGGGAACACTGAAGCTTTCTTT. Translation gives CASSEFTGNTEAFF.

V and J are TRBV9 and TRBJ2-2; possible D gene TRBD1, 6 bases. The CDR3 is made up of 15 amino acids. Germline assignment: CDR1 SGDLS and CDR2 YYNGEE. V was cut by 1 base and J by 0 bases, with 7 bases left in between. The CDR3 here is CASSVRGTNTGELFF. The CDR3 DNA reads TGTGCCAGCAGCGTAAGGGGGACGAACACCGGGGAGCTGTTTTTT.

The chain carries TRBV2 and TRBJ2-3, with D possibly being TRBD2 (6 bases). The germline CDR1 and CDR2 sequences are SNHLY and FYNNEI. Trimming cost V 3 bases and J 1 base, with 11 bases left between them. The CDR3 loop spans 15 amino acids. In DNA, the CDR3 is TGTGCCAGCAGTGAGTCGGGGGTCGGCACAGATACGCAGTATTTT. It yields the protein CASSESGVGTDTQYF.

The chain carries TRBV5-4 and TRBJ1-1, with D possibly TRBD1 on 5 matching bases. Germline V gene lookup returns CDR1 SGHNT and CDR2 YYREEE (reference sequence). The CDR3 covers 14 residues. Trimming stripped 4 bases from V and 0 bases from J, with 10 bases between. The CDR3, as DNA: TGTGCCAGCAGCGAAGGGGTTATGAACACTGAAGCTTTCTTT. It specifies CASSEGVMNTEAFF.

The rearrangement joins TRBV11-2 to TRBJ1-1; D gene unclear. This CDR3 has 14 amino acids. Trimming stripped 2 bases from V and 0 bases from J, with 7 bases between. Germline V CDR1 and CDR2: SGHAT, FQNNGV. The CDR3 loop reads CASSLTGMNTEAFF. CDR3 sequence (DNA): TGTGCCAGCAGCTTAACGGGGATGAACACTGAAGCTTTCTTT.

The rearrangement uses TRBV30 and TRBJ2-7, with a tentative D call TRBD1 (5 bases). The CDR3 has 11 amino acids. Germline-derived CDR1 and CDR2 are GTSNPN and SVGIG (reference sequence). Trimming took off 5 bases at V and 3 bases at J, with 8 bases between the two ends. The CDR3 region is CAWLDSYEQYF. In DNA, the CDR3 is TGTGCCTGGCTAGACAGCTACGAGCAGTACTTC. Complete variable domain (other parts from reference TRBV30 and TRBJ2-7): SQTIHQWPATLVQPVGSPLSLECTVEGTSNPNLYWYRQAAGRGLQLLFYSVGIGQISSEVPQNLSASRPQDRQFILSSKKLLLSDSGFYLCAWLDSYEQYFGPGTRLTVT.

CDR3 residues: CASSRGQGGSTGELFF. The CDR3 bases are TGTGCCAGCAGTCGGGGACAGGGCGGAAGCACCGGGGAGCTGTTTTTT. This chain connects TRBV28 to TRBJ2-2; TRBD1 aligns across 9 bases. The trim removed 5 bases at V and 4 bases at J, leaving 8 bases unmatched. The CDR3 is 16 amino acids. The germline CDR1 and CDR2 sequences are MDHEN and SYDVKM.

This chain uses TRBV4-1 with TRBJ1-1, with no clear D. Trimming removed 2 bases at V and 2 bases at J, with 9 bases between. The length of the CDR3 is 14 residues. Germline CDR1 reads MGHRA; CDR2 reads YSYEKL. This CDR3 reads CASSQYGGNTEAFF. DNA of the CDR3: TGCGCCAGCAGCCAATATGGAGGAAACACTGAAGCTTTCTTT.

The chain carries TRBV6-6 and TRBJ1-2; D gene unclear. Germline V gene lookup returns CDR1 MNHNY and CDR2 SVGAGI (reference sequence). CDR3 size: 15 residues. The V end lost 4 bases, the J end lost 4 bases, and 16 bases lay between the germline ends. DNA of the CDR3: TGTGCCAGCAGTTCCCAGGCCTTCGGCAGCTATGGCTACACCTTC. Protein product: CASSSQAFGSYGYTF.

The CDR3 DNA is TGTGCCAGCAGTTACATCCGGGATCTGCACAATGAGCAGTTCTTC. It translates to CASSYIRDLHNEQFF. This chain connects TRBV6-5 to TRBJ2-1, with D possibly matching TRBD2 (5 bases). Trimming stripped 2 bases from V and 5 bases from J, with 13 bases between. CDR1 is MNHEY and CDR2 is SVGAGI in the germline V gene. The CDR3 runs 15 residues.

This clone was counted a few times. In nucleotides, the CDR3 is TGTGCCAGCAGCATCCAGGGGCTGGAGGGAAACACCATATATTTT. This codes for CASSIQGLEGNTIYF. This rearrangement joins TRBV21-1 to TRBJ1-3; the D call of TRBD1 is as the table states it, not checked on the DNA. TRBV21-1 is labeled a pseudogene. The CDR3 has 15 amino acids.

The gene calls are TRBV28 and TRBJ1-6, with 7 bases aligning to TRBD1. V gave up 5 bases and J gave up 8 bases; unmatched junction bases: 9. This CDR3 comprises 15 residues. Germline V gene sequence: CDR1 MDHEN, CDR2 SYDVKM. The CDR3 is CASSPSDRSDSPLHF. The CDR3 nucleotides are TGTGCCAGCAGTCCCTCGGACAGGAGTGATTCACCCCTCCACTTT.

CDR3 DNA: TGTGCCAGCAGTTACTCACCAGCGGGAGGCTACAATGAGCAGTTCTTC. Its translation is CASSYSPAGGYNEQFF. The chain combines TRBV6-5 with TRBJ2-1, with TRBD2 matching 9 bases. Germline CDR1 is MNHEY and CDR2 is SVGAGI. The CDR3 length is 16 residues. Unmatched junction bases numbered 3, after V lost 0 bases and J lost 3 bases.

The chain employs TRBV28 and TRBJ2-3, with 12 nucleotides matching TRBD2. The CDR3 runs 18 residues. Germline lookup yields CDR1 MDHEN and CDR2 SYDVKM. The ends lost 3 bases at V and 2 bases at J; junction bases unmatched: 9. The CDR3 DNA reads TGTGCCAGCAGTTTGGATCTACTAGCGGGGGGAATCACAGATACGCAGTATTTT. This translates into CASSLDLLAGGITDTQYF.

This clone came up once. The chain is built from TRBV30 and TRBJ1-3; 10 nucleotides match TRBD1. Losses at the gene ends were 6 bases for V and 0 bases for J; bases not matched to a gene: 2. There are 14 residues in the CDR3. Germline CDR1 reads GTSNPN; CDR2 reads SVGIG (reference sequence). For the CDR3, the DNA is TGTGCCTGCTGGGACAGGGGCTCTGGAAACACCATATATTTT. Translated, it gives CACWDRGSGNTIYF.

CDR3 bases: TGTGCCAGCTCACCATCCGGGACAGTCCTTGACTATGGCTACACCTTC. Translation: CASSPSGTVLDYGYTF. The chain links TRBV18 to TRBJ1-2; 7 bases align to TRBD1. CDR1 is KGHSH and CDR2 is LQKENI in the germline V gene. This CDR3 is 16 amino acids long. The ends lost 2 bases at V and 3 bases at J; junction bases unmatched: 9.

This chain links TRBV29-1 with TRBJ2-1; a possible D gene is TRBD1 (5 bases). V was clipped by 2 bases and J by 6 bases, with 11 bases between them. Looked up from germline, CDR1 is SQVTM and CDR2 is ANQGSEA. The CDR3 has 13 residues. CDR3 nucleotides: TGCAGCGTTGAATCAGGGTATGGCAATGAGCAGTTCTTC. The encoded protein is CSVESGYGNEQFF.

This clone was detected once. The rearrangement links TRBV6-5 to TRBJ1-2; D is ambiguous. V was shortened by 8 bases and J by 8 bases, with 12 bases between the two germline ends. Germline loops: CDR1 MNHEY, CDR2 SVGAGI. This CDR3 is 11 amino acids long. In DNA, the CDR3 is TGTGCCAGCTCGCGGGGTGGAGGCTACACCTTC. Translating gives CASSRGGGYTF.

V usage is TRBV5-1 and J usage is TRBJ2-5; no definite D call. TRBJ2-7 matches the DNA end more closely, so the J call is doubtful. This CDR3 has 16 residues. Germline values: CDR1 SGHRS, CDR2 YFSETQ. The CDR3 nucleotides read TGCGCCAGCAGCTTGGAAGAGCTATCCGTGGGCTACGAGCAGTACTTC. This codes for CASSLEELSVGYEQYF.

This chain connects TRBV5-1 to TRBJ1-2; D might be TRBD1 (6 bases). Trimming stripped 6 bases from V and 5 bases from J, with 14 bases between. Germline CDR1 is SGHRS and CDR2 is YFSETQ. The CDR3 consists of 13 residues. The CDR3 sequence: CASKRTEAYGYTF. Written as DNA, the CDR3 is TGCGCCAGCAAAAGGACAGAGGCGTATGGCTACACCTTC.

This clone showed up many times. V gene TRBV6-4 combines with J gene TRBJ2-2; tentative D call: TRBD2 (5 bases). V was trimmed by 0 bases and J by 6 bases, leaving 5 bases between them. Germline V gives CDR1 MRHNA, CDR2 SNTAGT. The length of the CDR3 is 13 residues. The CDR3 is CASSDSSAGELFF. In DNA, the CDR3 is TGTGCCAGCAGTGACTCTAGCGCCGGGGAGCTGTTTTTT.

The J gene is TRBJ2-1, the V gene TRBV7-2, with 10 bases fitting TRBD2. The CDR3 contains 15 residues. Germline V gives CDR1 SGHTA, CDR2 FQGNSA. The V gene end was trimmed by 4 bases and the J gene end by 9 bases; junction bases not matched to a gene: 9. The CDR3 is CASSSPSAGGLEQFF. The CDR3 DNA is TGTGCCAGCAGCTCCCCATCAGCGGGGGGGCTTGAGCAGTTCTTC.

The chain recombines TRBV5-6 with TRBJ1-5; 7 nucleotides align to TRBD1. Germline loops: CDR1 SGHDT, CDR2 YYEEEE. The length of the CDR3 is 15 residues. V lost 0 bases and J lost 6; bases outside the gene matches: 6. The CDR3 DNA follows: TGTGCCAGCAGCTTGGAACAGGGGAAAGGTCAGCCCCAGCATTTT. It yields the protein CASSLEQGKGQPQHF.